The 13 T cell receptor beta chains presented below share a single source sample, sequenced in a study of PD-L1 blockade in urothelial cancer. Some clones are missing from TCRdb's copy, which holds only in-frame ones; the method was immunoSEQ multiplex PCR. Of approximately 56,000 clones listed, over 75% are singletons. Time point here: pretreatment peripheral blood. Sequenced material: PBMCs, taken around atezolizumab (anti-PD-L1) treatment. These TCRs come from a man aged 70 or older with urothelial cancer.

The rearrangement uses TRBV4-2 and TRBJ2-2; a weak D match, TRBD2 (6 bases). Germline loops: CDR1 LGHNA, CDR2 YNFKEQ. The CDR3 has 17 amino acids. Trimming removed 4 bases from V and 5 bases from J, with 20 bases in between. The CDR3 region has the DNA TGTGCCAGCAGCCTTGAAGGCGCGGGGAGATCTACCGGGGAGCTGTTTTTT. This gives the protein CASSLEGAGRSTGELFF.

The sample holds one count of this clone. The V call is TRBV9, the J call TRBJ2-7; 10 bases line up with TRBD2. This CDR3 has 14 amino acids. Germline CDR1 reads SGDLS; CDR2 reads YYNGEE. J lost 4 bases, V lost 1 base, and 2 bases had no gene match. This CDR3 reads CASSVRAGGYEQYF. CDR3 sequence (DNA): TGTGCCAGCAGCGTACGAGCGGGAGGGTACGAGCAGTACTTC.

This chain joins TRBV30 and TRBJ2-7; the D gene is possibly TRBD2 (7 bases). The V end was cut by 3 bases, the J end by 2 bases, with 11 bases between. The CDR3 runs 13 residues. CDR1 and CDR2 from the germline V gene are GTSNPN and SVGIG (reference sequence). The CDR3 region has the DNA TGTGCCTGGAGGGGGGGGCAGACCTACGAGCAGTACTTC. Encoded protein: CAWRGGQTYEQYF.

V gene TRBV7-2 combines with J gene TRBJ1-2; D remains unclear. Trimming cost V 1 base and J 3 bases, with 9 bases left between them. The CDR3 spans 14 residues. Germline V gene lookup returns CDR1 SGHTA and CDR2 FQGNSA. This CDR3 is CASSLGAGYYGYTF. CDR3 bases: TGTGCCAGCAGCTTAGGGGCGGGATACTATGGCTACACCTTC.

This clone was picked up one time. V is TRBV2 and J is TRBJ2-1, with 7 nucleotides matching TRBD2. CDR1 is SNHLY and CDR2 is FYNNEI in the germline V gene. This CDR3 spans 15 amino acids. V was clipped by 1 base and J by 6 bases; unmatched bases: 6. This chain's CDR3 is CASSEGSGLGNEQFF. Written as DNA, the CDR3 is TGTGCCAGCAGTGAAGGTAGCGGGCTAGGCAATGAGCAGTTCTTC.

The chain links TRBV2 to TRBJ1-2; TRBD1 matches at 10 bases. The V gene's germline CDR1 is SNHLY and CDR2 FYNNEI. V shed 4 bases and J 1 base; nucleotides not matched to a gene: 9. The CDR3 is made up of 17 amino acids. Here the CDR3 reads CASSGGTGVPINYGYTF. DNA for the CDR3: TGTGCCAGCAGTGGTGGGACAGGGGTGCCCATTAACTATGGCTACACCTTC.

The chain combines TRBV29-1 with TRBJ1-1; 10 nucleotides agree with TRBD1. The V gene end was trimmed by 6 bases and the J gene end by 4 bases; junction bases not matched to a gene: 8. CDR1 SQVTM and CDR2 ANQGSEA come from the germline V gene. The CDR3 is 14 residues long. The CDR3 loop reads CSVTGQGKFTEAFF. CDR3 DNA sequence: TGCAGCGTCACGGGACAGGGGAAATTCACTGAAGCTTTCTTT.

This chain uses TRBV5-1 with TRBJ1-1; D remains ambiguous. V lost 0 bases and J 1 base, leaving 7 bases between the germline ends. The germline V gene encodes CDR1 SGHRS and CDR2 YFSETQ. The CDR3 length is 14 residues. CDR3 in amino acids: CASSLGIENTEAFF. In DNA form, the CDR3 reads TGCGCCAGCAGCTTGGGCATAGAGAACACTGAAGCTTTCTTT.

V gene TRBV28 combines with J gene TRBJ2-7, with D possibly TRBD2 on 5 matching bases. V dropped 10 bases and J dropped 0 bases, with 16 bases sitting between them. Per the germline V gene, CDR1 is MDHEN and CDR2 is SYDVKM. This CDR3 region has 14 residues. CDR3 in DNA: TGTGCCACCTCGGGGAGCGTGGACTCCTACGAGCAGTACTTC. Its protein product is CATSGSVDSYEQYF.

This rearrangement joins TRBV29-1 to TRBJ1-2, with no clear D. This CDR3 contains 13 residues. Trimming took 4 bases from V and 0 from J, leaving 9 bases between them. Germline CDR1 and CDR2: SQVTM and ANQGSEA. The CDR3 loop is CSVAWQANYGYTF. CDR3 in DNA: TGCAGCGTTGCGTGGCAGGCTAACTATGGCTACACCTTC.

The chain employs TRBV11-2 and TRBJ1-1; D ambiguous. This CDR3 is built from 14 residues. Germline V gene data show CDR1 as SGHAT and CDR2 as FQNNGV. V was clipped by 5 bases and J by 1 base, with 11 bases between them. The CDR3 region is CASSLGPRNTEAFF. The CDR3, as DNA: TGTGCCAGCAGCCTCGGTCCCCGGAACACTGAAGCTTTCTTT.

The chain employs TRBV13 and TRBJ2-2; D may be TRBD1 (6 bases). V shed 1 base and J shed 9 bases, with 15 bases lying between them. The CDR3 sequence is 15 residues long. CDR1 is PRHDT, CDR2 FYEKMQ, per germline (reference sequence). CDR3 amino acids: CASSLEGRGNRELFF. CDR3 bases: TGTGCCAGCAGCTTAGAGGGCAGGGGCAACCGGGAGCTGTTTTTT.

This clone occurred once. V and J are TRBV6-1 and TRBJ2-7; 7 nucleotides match TRBD1. With 2 bases clipped from V and 2 bases from J, the junction kept 9 bases outside the gene matches. The CDR3 spans 16 residues. CDR1 and CDR2 from the germline V gene are MNHNS and SASEGT. CDR3 loop: CASSEYSGTEPYEQYF. The CDR3 DNA reads TGTGCCAGCAGTGAATATTCTGGGACAGAACCCTACGAGCAGTACTTC.